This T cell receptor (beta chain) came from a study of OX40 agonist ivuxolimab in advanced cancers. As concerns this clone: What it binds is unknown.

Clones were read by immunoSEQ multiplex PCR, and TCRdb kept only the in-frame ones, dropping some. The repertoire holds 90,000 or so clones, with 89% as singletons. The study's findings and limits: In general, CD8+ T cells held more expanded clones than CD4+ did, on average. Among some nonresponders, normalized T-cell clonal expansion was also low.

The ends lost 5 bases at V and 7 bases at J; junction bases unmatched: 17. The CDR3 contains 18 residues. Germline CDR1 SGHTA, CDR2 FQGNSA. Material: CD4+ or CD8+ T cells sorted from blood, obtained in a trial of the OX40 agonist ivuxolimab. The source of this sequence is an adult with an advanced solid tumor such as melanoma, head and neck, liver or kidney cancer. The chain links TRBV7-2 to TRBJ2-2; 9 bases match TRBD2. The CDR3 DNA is TGTGCCAGCAGCCTCACAACGGCGAGCGGGAGGTGGGGCGGGGAGCTGTTTTTT. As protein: CASSLTTASGRWGGELFF.